The present T cell receptor (beta chain) was sequenced within a study of identical twins. Findings of the study overall: The study found that models underestimated out-of-frame TCR alpha sharing in monozygotic twins.

Germline CDR1 reads MNHNS; CDR2 reads SASEGT. The CDR3 length is 13 residues. Trimming left V 6 bases short and J 4 bases short, with 10 bases between. All donors comprised healthy Caucasians. TCRdb independently ran MiXCR on the 5' RACE reads; one entry per CDR3 protein. The repertoire holds 300,000 to 350,000 distinct CDR3 sequences, about 12% seen once, with roughly 7.8% in the top ten. This clonotype was observed a handful of times. Its antigen remains unknown. The sample was also reused in another study, on yellow fever vaccine responses in identical twins.

The clonotype comes from a woman between 18 and 30 years old in good health. The chain links TRBV6-1 to TRBJ2-1; no clear D gene. Sequencing input: CD8+ T cells sorted from blood. CDR3 region: CASSSSRYNEQFF. CDR3 nucleotide sequence: TGTGCCAGCAGCTCGTCCCGATACAATGAGCAGTTCTTC.